The rows below give T cell receptor beta chains drawn from one sample of a study of blood T cell repertoires in COVID-19. Method: immunoSEQ multiplex PCR; TCRdb's copy keeps in-frame clones and lacks some. The repertoire holds 80,000 to 100,000 clones, with almost 80% as singletons. Material: peripheral blood. These receptors were collected from a human donor in a cohort sampled during active COVID-19. Both conserved end residues are part of each CDR3. D genes are given only for firm matches. Not every row has a clone size; where given, it reads once, few, many or a size class.

v_call,d_call,clone_size,j_call,cdr3_aa,cdr3_nt
TRBV6-6,-,-,TRBJ2-7,CASRERTAGYEQYF,TGTGCCAGCAGAGAAAGGACGGCGGGCTACGAGCAGTACTTC
TRBV5-6,TRBD1,-,TRBJ1-5,CASSTRTGGINQPQHF,TGTGCCAGCAGCACCCGGACAGGAGGCATAAATCAGCCCCAGCATTTT
TRBV3-1/TRBV3-2,-,once,TRBJ1-5,CASSQGGGEGNQPQHF,TGTGCCAGCAGCCAAGGGGGGGGAGAGGGCAATCAGCCCCAGCATTTT
TRBV28,TRBD2,-,TRBJ2-7,CASRPGGLSSYEQYF,TGTGCCAGCAGGCCCGGGGGGTTAAGCTCCTACGAGCAGTACTTC
TRBV29-1,TRBD2,-,TRBJ2-1,CSVAGGAGASGRVREQFF,TGCAGCGTGGCGGGGGGGGCCGGGGCTAGCGGGAGGGTGAGGGAGCAGTTCTTC
TRBV23-1,TRBD1,-,TRBJ2-3,CASSHPKDRGRTDTQYF,TGCGCCAGCAGTCACCCGAAGGACAGGGGGAGAACAGATACGCAGTATTTT
TRBV4-1,-,-,TRBJ2-5,CASSPSRREETQYF,TGCGCCAGCAGCCCGAGCAGGCGAGAAGAGACCCAGTACTTC
TRBV7-6,TRBD2,-,TRBJ2-1,CASSSGLAPHNEQFF,TGTGCCAGCAGCTCCGGACTAGCGCCTCACAATGAGCAGTTCTTC
TRBV2,TRBD2,-,TRBJ2-1,CASKWTSTNNEQFF,TGTGCCAGCAAGTGGACTAGCACAAACAATGAGCAGTTCTTC
TRBV5-6,TRBD2,-,TRBJ2-3,CASSLGLAGVGNTQYF,TGTGCCAGCAGCTTGGGACTAGCGGGAGTGGGGAATACGCAGTATTTT
TRBV2,TRBD1,-,TRBJ1-6,CASREQGASYNSPLHF,TGTGCCAGCAGGGAACAGGGGGCCTCCTATAATTCACCCCTCCACTTT
TRBV28,-,-,TRBJ2-7,CASSTPLDYDYEQYF,TGTGCCAGCAGCACCCCCTTGGACTACGACTACGAGCAGTACTTC
TRBV5-5,TRBD1,-,TRBJ2-2,CASSLEGATGELFF,TGTGCCAGCAGCTTGGAGGGGGCGACCGGGGAGCTGTTTTTT
TRBV7-8,TRBD1,once,TRBJ1-2,CASSGGQGARGYTF,TGTGCCAGCAGCGGGGGACAGGGGGCACGCGGCTACACCTTC
TRBV5-8,-,-,TRBJ1-1,CASSRGRGSKNTEAFF,TGTGCCAGCAGCCGGGGGCGGGGGTCAAAGAACACTGAAGCTTTCTTT
TRBV12-3/TRBV12-4,-,-,TRBJ1-2,CASSPQSNYGYTF,TGTGCCAGCAGCCCCCAATCTAACTATGGCTACACCTTC
TRBV3-1/TRBV3-2,-,-,TRBJ2-4,CASSPLLVTKNIQYF,TGTGCCAGCAGCCCCCTACTAGTTACCAAAAACATTCAGTACTTC
TRBV24-1,TRBD2,-,TRBJ2-7,CATRTSGRAVEEQYF,TGTGCCACCAGGACTAGCGGGAGGGCCGTGGAAGAGCAGTACTTC
TRBV15,TRBD1,once,TRBJ1-4,CATSRDRGREKLFF,TGTGCCACCAGCAGAGACAGGGGGCGTGAAAAACTGTTTTTT
TRBV2,-,once,TRBJ2-7,CASSPTRDDEQYF,TGTGCCAGCAGTCCAACTAGAGACGACGAGCAGTACTTC
TRBV2,TRBD1,-,TRBJ1-5,CASRQTGGDNQPQHF,TGTGCCAGCCGTCAAACAGGGGGGGACAATCAGCCCCAGCATTTT
TRBV2,-,few,TRBJ2-7,CASSRTRWAYEQYF,TGTGCCAGCAGCCGTACCAGGTGGGCCTACGAGCAGTACTTC
TRBV7-9,TRBD2,-,TRBJ2-3,CASSLRRLAGATDTQYF,TGTGCCAGCAGCTTAAGGCGACTAGCGGGGGCCACAGATACGCAGTATTTT
TRBV18,-,-,TRBJ1-3,CASSPYGGPGNTIYF,TGTGCCAGCTCACCTTACGGGGGACCTGGAAACACCATATATTTT
TRBV6-6,TRBD1,-,TRBJ2-7,CASTTTGKLDEQYF,TGTGCCAGCACCACGACAGGGAAGCTGGACGAGCAGTACTTC
TRBV18,-,-,TRBJ1-1,CASSLDSSTHTEAFF,TGTGCCAGCTCACTAGACAGTAGTACCCACACTGAAGCTTTCTTT
TRBV28,TRBD2,many,TRBJ2-7,CASGLAETYEQYF,TGTGCCAGCGGACTAGCGGAAACCTACGAGCAGTACTTC
TRBV18,-,-,TRBJ2-1,CASSPIGEQFF,TGTGCCAGCTCACCGATCGGTGAGCAGTTCTTC
TRBV6-5,TRBD1,-,TRBJ1-4,CASRPDRMNEKLFF,TGTGCCAGCAGACCGGACAGGATGAATGAAAAACTGTTTTTT
TRBV19,TRBD1,-,TRBJ1-2,CASTPNRGRPYGYTF,TGTGCCAGTACCCCGAACAGGGGGCGCCCCTATGGCTACACCTTC
TRBV18,-,-,TRBJ2-3,CASSPTERPTTVTQYF,TGTGCCAGCTCACCGACAGAAAGACCTACCACAGTTACGCAGTATTTT
TRBV6-5,TRBD1,-,TRBJ2-7,CASSYSPAGGPYEQYF,TGTGCCAGCAGTTATAGCCCAGCAGGGGGACCCTACGAGCAGTACTTC
TRBV11-2,TRBD2,-,TRBJ2-2,CASSRGLAGEGGELFF,TGTGCCAGCAGCCGAGGACTAGCGGGAGAGGGCGGGGAGCTGTTTTTT
TRBV2,-,-,TRBJ1-1,CASSPTYTEAFF,TGTGCCAGCTCCCCCACTTACACTGAAGCTTTCTTT
TRBV13,TRBD1,-,TRBJ2-7,CASSPIGQGRDSGQYF,TGTGCCAGCAGCCCCATCGGACAGGGCCGTGATTCGGGGCAGTACTTC
TRBV7-8,-,-,TRBJ1-1,CASSSRQKNTEAFF,TGTGCCAGCAGCTCTAGACAGAAGAACACTGAAGCTTTCTTT
TRBV7-8,-,once,TRBJ2-3,CASSPHTDTQYF,TGTGCCAGCAGCCCACACACAGATACGCAGTATTTT
TRBV4-2,TRBD2,-,TRBJ2-1,CASSLGLGGTGSYNEQFF,TGTGCCAGCAGCCTGGGACTAGGTGGTACGGGCTCCTACAATGAGCAGTTCTTC
TRBV28,-,-,TRBJ1-2,CAVHSPGDYGYTF,TGTGCCGTCCACTCCCCGGGGGACTATGGCTACACCTTC
TRBV29-1,-,-,TRBJ2-7,CSVEDPGEQYF,TGCAGCGTTGAAGATCCAGGCGAGCAGTACTTC
TRBV19,TRBD2,-,TRBJ2-7,CATRAPGGGNNEQYF,TGTGCCACCAGGGCCCCGGGCGGGGGAAACAACGAGCAGTACTTC
TRBV2,-,-,TRBJ1-2,CASRLVQGLGGYTF,TGTGCCAGCAGATTAGTACAGGGCTTGGGGGGCTACACCTTC
TRBV7-6,TRBD1,-,TRBJ2-3,CASSSQGARTDTQYF,TGTGCCAGCAGCTCGCAGGGGGCGCGCACAGATACGCAGTATTTT
TRBV19,-,-,TRBJ1-2,CASSNLRGAYGYTF,TGTGCCAGTAGTAACCTCCGTGGGGCCTATGGCTACACCTTC